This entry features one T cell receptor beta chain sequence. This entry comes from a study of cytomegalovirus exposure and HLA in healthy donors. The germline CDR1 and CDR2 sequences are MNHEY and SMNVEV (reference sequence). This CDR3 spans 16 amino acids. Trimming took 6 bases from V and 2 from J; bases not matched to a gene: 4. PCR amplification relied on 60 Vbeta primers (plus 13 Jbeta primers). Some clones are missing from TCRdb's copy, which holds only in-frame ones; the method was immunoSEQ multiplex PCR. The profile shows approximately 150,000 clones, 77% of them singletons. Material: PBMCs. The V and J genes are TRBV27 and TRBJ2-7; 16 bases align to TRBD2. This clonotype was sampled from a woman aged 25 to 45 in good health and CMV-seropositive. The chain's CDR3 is CASRKGLAGGPYEQYF. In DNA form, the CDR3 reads TGTGCCAGCAGGAAGGGACTAGCGGGAGGGCCCTACGAGCAGTACTTC.